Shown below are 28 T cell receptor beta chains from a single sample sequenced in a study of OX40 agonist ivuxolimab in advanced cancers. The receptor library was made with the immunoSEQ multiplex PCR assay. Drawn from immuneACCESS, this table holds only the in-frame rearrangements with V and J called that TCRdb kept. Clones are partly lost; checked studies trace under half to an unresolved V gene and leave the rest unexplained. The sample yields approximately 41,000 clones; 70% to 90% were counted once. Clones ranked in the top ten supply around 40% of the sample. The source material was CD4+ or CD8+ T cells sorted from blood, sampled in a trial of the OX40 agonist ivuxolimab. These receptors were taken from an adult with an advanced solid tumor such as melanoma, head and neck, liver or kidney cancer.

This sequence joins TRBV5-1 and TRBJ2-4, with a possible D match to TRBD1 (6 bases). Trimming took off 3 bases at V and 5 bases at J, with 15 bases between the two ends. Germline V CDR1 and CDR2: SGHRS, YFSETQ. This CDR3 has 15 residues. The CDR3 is CASSSGQIYENIQYF. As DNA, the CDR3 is TGCGCCAGCAGCTCGGGACAAATTTACGAAAACATTCAGTACTTC. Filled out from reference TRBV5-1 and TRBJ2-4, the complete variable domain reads KAGVTQTPRYLIKTRGQQVTLSCSPISGHRSVSWYQQTPGQGLQFLFEYFSETQRNKGNFPGRFSGRQFSNSRSEMNVSTLELGDSALYLCASSSGQIYENIQYFGAGTRLSVL.

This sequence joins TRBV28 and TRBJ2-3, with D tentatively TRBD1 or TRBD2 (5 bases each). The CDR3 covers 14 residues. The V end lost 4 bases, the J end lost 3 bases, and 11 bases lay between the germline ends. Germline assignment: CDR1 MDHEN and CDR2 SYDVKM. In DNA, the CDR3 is TGTGCCAGCAGTTATCGGGACGTTACAGATACGCAGTATTTT. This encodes CASSYRDVTDTQYF.

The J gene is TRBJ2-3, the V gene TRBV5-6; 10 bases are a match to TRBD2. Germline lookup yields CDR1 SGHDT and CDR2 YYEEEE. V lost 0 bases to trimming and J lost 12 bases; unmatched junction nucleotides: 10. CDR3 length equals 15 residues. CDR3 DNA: TGTGCCAGCAGCTTGGGCTTAGCGGGGGGTCAGTCACAGTATTTT. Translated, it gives CASSLGLAGGQSQYF.

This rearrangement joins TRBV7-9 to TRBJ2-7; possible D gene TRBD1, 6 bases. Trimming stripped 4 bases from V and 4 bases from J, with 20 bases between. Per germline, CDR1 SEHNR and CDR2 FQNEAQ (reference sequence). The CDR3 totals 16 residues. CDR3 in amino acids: CASSSDPRQVTYEQYF. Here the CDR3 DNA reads TGTGCCAGCAGCTCGGACCCTCGACAGGTCACATACGAGCAGTACTTC. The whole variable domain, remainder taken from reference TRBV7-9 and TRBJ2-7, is DTGVSQNPRHKITKRGQNVTFRCDPISEHNRLYWYRQTLGQGPEFLTYFQNEAQLEKSRLLSDRFSAERPKGSFSTLEIQRTEQGDSAMYLCASSSDPRQVTYEQYFGPGTRLTVT.

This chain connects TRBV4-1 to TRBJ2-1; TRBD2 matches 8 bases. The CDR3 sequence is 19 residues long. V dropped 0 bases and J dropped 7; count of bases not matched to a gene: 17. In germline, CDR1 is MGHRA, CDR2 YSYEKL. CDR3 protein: CASSQEAGLAGGSMNEQFF. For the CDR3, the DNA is TGCGCCAGCAGCCAAGAAGCCGGTCTAGCGGGTGGGTCGATGAATGAGCAGTTCTTC.

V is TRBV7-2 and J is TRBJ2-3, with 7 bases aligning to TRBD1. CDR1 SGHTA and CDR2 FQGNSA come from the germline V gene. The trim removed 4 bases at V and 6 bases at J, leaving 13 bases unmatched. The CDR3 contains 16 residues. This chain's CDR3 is CASSSTGSPPPDTQYF. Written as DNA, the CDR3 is TGTGCCAGCAGCTCGACAGGGTCACCCCCACCCGATACGCAGTATTTT. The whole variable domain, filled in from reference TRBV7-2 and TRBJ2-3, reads GAGVSQSPSNKVTEKGKDVELRCDPISGHTALYWYRQSLGQGLEFLIYFQGNSAPDKSGLPSDRFSAERTGGSVSTLTIQRTQQEDSAVYLCASSSTGSPPPDTQYFGPGTRLTVL.

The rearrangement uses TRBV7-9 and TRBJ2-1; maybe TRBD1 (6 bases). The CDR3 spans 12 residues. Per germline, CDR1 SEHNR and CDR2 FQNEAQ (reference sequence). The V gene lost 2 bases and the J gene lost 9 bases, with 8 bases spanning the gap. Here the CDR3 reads CASSLKGVEQFF. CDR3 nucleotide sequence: TGTGCCAGCAGCTTAAAGGGGGTTGAGCAGTTCTTC.

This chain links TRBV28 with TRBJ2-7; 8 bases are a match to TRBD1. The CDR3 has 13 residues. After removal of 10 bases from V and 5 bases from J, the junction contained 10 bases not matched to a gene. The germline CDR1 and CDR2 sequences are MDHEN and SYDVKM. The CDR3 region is CAIQTGALDEQYF. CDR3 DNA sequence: TGTGCCATCCAGACAGGGGCGCTGGACGAGCAGTACTTC.

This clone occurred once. The CDR3 DNA sequence: TGTGCCAGCAGCTTCCGGGACGGCACCTACGAGCAGTACTTC. Translated: CASSFRDGTYEQYF. V usage is TRBV5-5 and J usage is TRBJ2-7; D could derive from TRBD1 or TRBD2 (5 bases each). Trimming stripped 2 bases from V and 2 bases from J, with 11 bases between. The CDR3 is 14 residues long. The germline CDR1 and CDR2 sequences are SGHKS and YYEKEE (reference sequence). Variable domain in full (rest from reference TRBV5-5 and TRBJ2-7): DAGVTQSPTHLIKTRGQQVTLRCSPISGHKSVSWYQQVLGQGPQFIFQYYEKEERGRGNFPDRFSARQFPNYSSELNVNALLLGDSALYLCASSFRDGTYEQYFGPGTRLTVT.

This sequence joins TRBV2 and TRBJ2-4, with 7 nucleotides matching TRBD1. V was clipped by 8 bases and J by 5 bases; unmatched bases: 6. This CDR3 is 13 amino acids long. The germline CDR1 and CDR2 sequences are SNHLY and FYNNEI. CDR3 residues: CASGRDSQNIQYF. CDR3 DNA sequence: TGTGCCAGCGGCCGGGACAGCCAAAACATTCAGTACTTC.

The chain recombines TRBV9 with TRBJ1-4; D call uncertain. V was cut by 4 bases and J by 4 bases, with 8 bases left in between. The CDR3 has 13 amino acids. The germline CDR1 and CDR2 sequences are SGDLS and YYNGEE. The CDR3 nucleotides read TGTGCCAGCAGCTCACAAAGTAATGAAAAACTGTTTTTT. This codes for CASSSQSNEKLFF.

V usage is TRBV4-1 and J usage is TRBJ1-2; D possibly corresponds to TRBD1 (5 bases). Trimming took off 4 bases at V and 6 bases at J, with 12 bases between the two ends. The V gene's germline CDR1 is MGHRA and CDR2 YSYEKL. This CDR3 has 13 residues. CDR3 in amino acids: CASSPGLNNGYTF. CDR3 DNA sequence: TGCGCCAGCAGCCCGGGACTTAATAATGGCTACACCTTC.

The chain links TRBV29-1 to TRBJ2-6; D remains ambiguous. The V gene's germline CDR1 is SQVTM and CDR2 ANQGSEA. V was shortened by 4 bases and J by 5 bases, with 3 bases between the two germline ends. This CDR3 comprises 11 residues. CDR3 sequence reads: CSVVWANVLTF. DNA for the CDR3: TGCAGCGTTGTCTGGGCCAACGTCCTGACTTTC. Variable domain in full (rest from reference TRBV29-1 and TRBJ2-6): SAVISQKPSRDICQRGTSLTIQCQVDSQVTMMFWYRQQPGQSLTLIATANQGSEATYESGFVIDKFPISRPNLTFSTLTVSNMSPEDSSIYLCSVVWANVLTFGAGSRLTVL.

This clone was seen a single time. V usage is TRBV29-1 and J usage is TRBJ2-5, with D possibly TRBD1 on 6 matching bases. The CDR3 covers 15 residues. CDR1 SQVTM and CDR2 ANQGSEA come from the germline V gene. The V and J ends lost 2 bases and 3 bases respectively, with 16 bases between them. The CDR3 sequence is CSVENEGGGKETQYF. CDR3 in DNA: TGCAGCGTTGAAAATGAAGGGGGTGGAAAAGAGACCCAGTACTTC. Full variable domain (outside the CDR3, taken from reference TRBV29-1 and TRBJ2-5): SAVISQKPSRDICQRGTSLTIQCQVDSQVTMMFWYRQQPGQSLTLIATANQGSEATYESGFVIDKFPISRPNLTFSTLTVSNMSPEDSSIYLCSVENEGGGKETQYFGPGTRLLVL.

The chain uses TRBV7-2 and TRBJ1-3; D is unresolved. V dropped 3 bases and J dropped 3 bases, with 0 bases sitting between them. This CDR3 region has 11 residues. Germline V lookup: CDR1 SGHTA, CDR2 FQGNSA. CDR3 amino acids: CASSFGNTIYF. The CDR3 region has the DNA TGTGCCAGCAGCTTTGGAAACACCATATATTTT.

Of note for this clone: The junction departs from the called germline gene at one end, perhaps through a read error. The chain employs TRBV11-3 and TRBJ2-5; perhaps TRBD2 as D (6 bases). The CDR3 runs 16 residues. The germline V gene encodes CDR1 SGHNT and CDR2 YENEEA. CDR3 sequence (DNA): TGTGCCAGCAGCCTAGAGCGGGTTACTTCCCAAGAGACCCAGTACTTC. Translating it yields CASSLERVTSQETQYF.

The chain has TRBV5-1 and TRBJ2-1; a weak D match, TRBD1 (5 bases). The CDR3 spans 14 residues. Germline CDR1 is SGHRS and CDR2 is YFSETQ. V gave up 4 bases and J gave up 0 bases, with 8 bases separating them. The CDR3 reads CASSGASSYNEQFF. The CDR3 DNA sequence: TGCGCCAGCAGCGGGGCTAGCTCCTACAATGAGCAGTTCTTC. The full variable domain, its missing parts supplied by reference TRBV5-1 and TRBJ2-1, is KAGVTQTPRYLIKTRGQQVTLSCSPISGHRSVSWYQQTPGQGLQFLFEYFSETQRNKGNFPGRFSGRQFSNSRSEMNVSTLELGDSALYLCASSGASSYNEQFFGPGTRLTVL.

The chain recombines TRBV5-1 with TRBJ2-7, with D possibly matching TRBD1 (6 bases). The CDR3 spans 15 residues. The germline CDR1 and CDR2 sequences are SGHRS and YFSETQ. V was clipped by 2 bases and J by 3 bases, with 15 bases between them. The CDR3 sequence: CASSFTGTQNYEQYF. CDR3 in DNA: TGCGCCAGCAGCTTTACCGGGACACAAAACTACGAGCAGTACTTC.

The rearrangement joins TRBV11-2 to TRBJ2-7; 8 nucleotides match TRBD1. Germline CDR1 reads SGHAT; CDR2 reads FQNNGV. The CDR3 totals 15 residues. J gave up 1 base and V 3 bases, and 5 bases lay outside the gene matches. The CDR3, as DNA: TGTGCCAGCAGCTTGAGCCGGGACAGGTCCTACGAGCAGTACTTC. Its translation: CASSLSRDRSYEQYF. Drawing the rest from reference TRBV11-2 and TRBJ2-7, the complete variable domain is EAGVAQSPRYKIIEKRQSVAFWCNPISGHATLYWYQQILGQGPKLLIQFQNNGVVDDSQLPKDRFSAERLKGVDSTLKIQPAKLEDSAVYLCASSLSRDRSYEQYFGPGTRLTVT.

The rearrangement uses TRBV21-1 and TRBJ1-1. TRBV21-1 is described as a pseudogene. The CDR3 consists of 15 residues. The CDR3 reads CASSWVYTIRTEAFF. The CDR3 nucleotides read TGTGCCAGCAGTTGGGTCTACACAATTCGCACTGAAGCTTTCTTT.

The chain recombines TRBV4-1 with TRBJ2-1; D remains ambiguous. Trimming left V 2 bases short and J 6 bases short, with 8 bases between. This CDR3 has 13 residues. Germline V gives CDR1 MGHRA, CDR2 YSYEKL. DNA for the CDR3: TGCGCCAGCAGCCAATCACTATTCAATGAGCAGTTCTTC. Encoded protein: CASSQSLFNEQFF.

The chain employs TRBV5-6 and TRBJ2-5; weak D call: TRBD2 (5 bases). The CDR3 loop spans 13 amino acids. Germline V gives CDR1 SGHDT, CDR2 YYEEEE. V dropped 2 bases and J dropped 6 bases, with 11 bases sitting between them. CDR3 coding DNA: TGTGCCAGCAGCTTTTTCGGGGATAAGACCCAGTACTTC. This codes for CASSFFGDKTQYF.

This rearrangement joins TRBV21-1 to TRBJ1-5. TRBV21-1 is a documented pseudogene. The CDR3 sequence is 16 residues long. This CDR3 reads CASSKVARAGGQPQHF. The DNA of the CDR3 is TGTGCCAGCAGCAAAGTGGCCAGGGCGGGCGGTCAGCCCCAGCATTTT.

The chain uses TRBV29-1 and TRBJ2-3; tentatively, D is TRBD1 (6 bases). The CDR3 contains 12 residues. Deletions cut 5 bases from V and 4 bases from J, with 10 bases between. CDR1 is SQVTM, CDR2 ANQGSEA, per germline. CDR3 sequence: CSVPGVADTQYF. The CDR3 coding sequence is TGCAGCGTTCCAGGGGTGGCAGATACGCAGTATTTT.

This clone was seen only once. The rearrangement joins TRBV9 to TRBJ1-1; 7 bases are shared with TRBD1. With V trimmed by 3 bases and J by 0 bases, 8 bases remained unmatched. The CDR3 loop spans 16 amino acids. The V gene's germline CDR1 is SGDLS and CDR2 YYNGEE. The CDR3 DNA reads TGTGCCAGCAGCGACCGCCGGGACAGCATGAACACTGAAGCTTTCTTT. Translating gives CASSDRRDSMNTEAFF.

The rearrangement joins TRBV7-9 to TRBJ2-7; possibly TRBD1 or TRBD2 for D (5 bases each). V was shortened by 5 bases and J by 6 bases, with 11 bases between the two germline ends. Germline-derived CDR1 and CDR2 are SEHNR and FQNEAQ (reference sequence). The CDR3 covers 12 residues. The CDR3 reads CASSPGTAEQYF. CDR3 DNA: TGTGCCAGCAGCCCCGGGACCGCCGAGCAGTACTTC.

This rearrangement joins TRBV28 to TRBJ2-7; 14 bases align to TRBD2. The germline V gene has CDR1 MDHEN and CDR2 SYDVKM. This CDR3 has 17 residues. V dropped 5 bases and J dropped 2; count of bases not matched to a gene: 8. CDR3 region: CASSLRRLAGGPYEQYF. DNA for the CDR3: TGTGCCAGCAGTCTGAGAAGACTAGCGGGGGGGCCCTACGAGCAGTACTTC.

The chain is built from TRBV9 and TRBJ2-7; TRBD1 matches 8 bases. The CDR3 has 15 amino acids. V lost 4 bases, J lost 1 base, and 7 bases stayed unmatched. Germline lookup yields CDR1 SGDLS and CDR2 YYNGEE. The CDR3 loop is CASSPRTGISYEQYF. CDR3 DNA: TGTGCCAGCAGCCCTCGGACAGGGATTTCCTACGAGCAGTACTTC.